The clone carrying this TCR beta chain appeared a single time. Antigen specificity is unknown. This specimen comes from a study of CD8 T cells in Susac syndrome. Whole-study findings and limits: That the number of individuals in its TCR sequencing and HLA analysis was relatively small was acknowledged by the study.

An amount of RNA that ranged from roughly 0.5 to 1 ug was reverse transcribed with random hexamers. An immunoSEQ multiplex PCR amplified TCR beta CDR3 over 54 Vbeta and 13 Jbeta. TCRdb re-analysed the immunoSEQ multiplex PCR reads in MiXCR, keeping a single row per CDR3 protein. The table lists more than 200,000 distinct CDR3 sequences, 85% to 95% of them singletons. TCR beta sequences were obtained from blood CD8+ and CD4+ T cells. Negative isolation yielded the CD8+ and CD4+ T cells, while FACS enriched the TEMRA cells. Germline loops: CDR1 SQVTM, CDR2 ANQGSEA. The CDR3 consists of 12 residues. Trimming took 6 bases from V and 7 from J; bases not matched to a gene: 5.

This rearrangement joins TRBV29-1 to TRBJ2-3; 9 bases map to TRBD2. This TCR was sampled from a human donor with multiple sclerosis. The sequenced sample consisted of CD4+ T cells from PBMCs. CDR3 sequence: CSVRTSEYTQYF. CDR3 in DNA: TGCAGCGTACGGACTAGCGAGTATACGCAGTATTTT.